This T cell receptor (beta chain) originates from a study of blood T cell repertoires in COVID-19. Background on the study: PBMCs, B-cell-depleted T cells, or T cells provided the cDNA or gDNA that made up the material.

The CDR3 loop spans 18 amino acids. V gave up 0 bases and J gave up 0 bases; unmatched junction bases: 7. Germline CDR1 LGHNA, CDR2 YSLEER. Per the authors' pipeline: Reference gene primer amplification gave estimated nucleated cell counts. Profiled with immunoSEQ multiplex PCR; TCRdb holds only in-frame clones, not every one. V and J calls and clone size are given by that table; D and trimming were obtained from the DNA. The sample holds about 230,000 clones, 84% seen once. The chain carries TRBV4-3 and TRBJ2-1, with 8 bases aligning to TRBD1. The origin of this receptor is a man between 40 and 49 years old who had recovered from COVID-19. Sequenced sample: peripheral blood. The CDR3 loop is CASSQDPGGQSSYNEQFF. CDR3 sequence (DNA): TGCGCCAGCAGCCAAGACCCAGGGGGCCAAAGCTCCTACAATGAGCAGTTCTTC.